The 32 T cell receptor beta chains reported below all come from one sample, sequenced in a study of shared clonotypes between healthy human individuals. Libraries were prepared by immunoSEQ multiplex PCR; TCRdb keeps only in-frame clonotypes and omits some of them. The sample holds some 500,000 clones, 70% to 80% seen once. The source material was PBMCs. Receptors originate from a woman aged 40 to 50 in good health. Some clones in this sample may be carry-over from other donors' samples.

As to this clone: Other DNA variants within this sample encode the same CDR3. The CDR3 DNA reads TGTGCCAGCTCACCAGGACGCTCCTCCTACGAGCAGTACTTC. Its protein is CASSPGRSSYEQYF. The chain is built from TRBV18 and TRBJ2-7; D unresolved. Trimming cost V 2 bases and J 0 bases, with 8 bases left between them. The CDR3 spans 14 residues. Germline loops: CDR1 KGHSH, CDR2 LQKENI.

J is TRBJ2-7 and V is TRBV5-1, with a possible D match to TRBD2 (5 bases). The V gene lost 0 bases and the J gene lost 7 bases, with 8 bases spanning the gap. Per the germline V gene, CDR1 is SGHRS and CDR2 is YFSETQ. The CDR3 runs to 12 residues. The DNA for the CDR3 is TGCGCCAGCAGCTTGGTACCGGGGGAGCAGTACTTC. Its protein product is CASSLVPGEQYF.

This chain joins TRBV7-3 and TRBJ1-5; D not certain. CDR3 length equals 13 residues. V was shortened by 3 bases and J by 5 bases, with 8 bases between the two germline ends. Germline CDR1 reads SGHTA; CDR2 reads FQGTGA. Here the CDR3 reads CASSFGRDQPQHF. CDR3 nucleotides: TGTGCCAGCAGCTTCGGGCGCGATCAGCCCCAGCATTTT.

The gene calls are TRBV27 and TRBJ2-4, with a tentative D call TRBD2 (6 bases). From germline, CDR1 is MNHEY and CDR2 SMNVEV (reference sequence). The CDR3 spans 17 residues. V shed 1 base and J shed 3 bases, with 16 bases lying between them. The CDR3 loop reads CASSLYPGTLGKNIQYF. The CDR3 coding sequence is TGTGCCAGCAGTTTATACCCGGGGACTTTAGGCAAAAACATTCAGTACTTC.

Here the CDR3 DNA reads TGTGCCAGCAGCCCGGGGACAGGGCACTACGAGCAGTACTTC. Translating it yields CASSPGTGHYEQYF. The chain couples TRBV7-9 to TRBJ2-7; TRBD1 matches at 9 bases. With 5 bases clipped from V and 3 bases from J, the junction kept 5 bases outside the gene matches. The CDR3 sequence is 14 residues long. Germline values: CDR1 SEHNR, CDR2 FQNEAQ (reference sequence).

V is TRBV5-1 and J is TRBJ2-6; the D is unclear. CDR3 length: 16 amino acids. V lost 0 bases and J 8 bases, leaving 15 bases between the germline ends. Germline loops: CDR1 SGHRS, CDR2 YFSETQ. This CDR3 is CASSLVGGAGTNVLTF. In DNA, the CDR3 is TGCGCCAGCAGCTTGGTGGGCGGTGCTGGTACCAACGTCCTGACTTTC.

Comments on this clone: This likely traces to a read error, being one base from a far larger clone. The CDR3 region has the DNA TGTGCCAGCAGCGTAAAAGGGACAGGGTCCTACGAGCAGTACTTC. This codes for CASSVKGTGSYEQYF. The J gene is TRBJ2-7, the V gene TRBV9; 9 bases fit TRBD1. Germline CDR1 SGDLS, CDR2 YYNGEE. V was clipped by 1 base and J by 1 base; unmatched bases: 3. The CDR3 is 15 residues long.

This clone turned up a few times. This chain's CDR3 is CASSRPGTGNQPQHF. The CDR3 region has the DNA TGTGCCAGCAGTAGACCCGGGACAGGCAATCAGCCCCAGCATTTT. The chain couples TRBV7-9 to TRBJ1-5; 7 bases are shared with TRBD1. From germline, CDR1 is SEHNR and CDR2 FQNEAQ (reference sequence). V gave up 6 bases and J gave up 2 bases; unmatched junction bases: 7. This CDR3 is 15 amino acids long.

J is TRBJ1-1 and V is TRBV6-5; D perhaps matches TRBD1 (5 bases). This CDR3 contains 14 residues. V dropped 2 bases and J dropped 7 bases, with 14 bases sitting between them. The germline V gene encodes CDR1 MNHEY and CDR2 SVGAGI. CDR3 residues: CASSYGMGGSEAFF. The CDR3, as DNA: TGTGCCAGCAGTTACGGGATGGGGGGGAGTGAAGCTTTCTTT.

This clone is a singleton in its sample. The chain uses TRBV9 and TRBJ1-3; D is unclear. Trimming stripped 0 bases from V and 2 bases from J, with 6 bases between. Per the germline V gene, CDR1 is SGDLS and CDR2 is YYNGEE. The CDR3 has 14 amino acids. CDR3 sequence reads: CASSVERAGNTIYF. In DNA form, the CDR3 reads TGTGCCAGCAGCGTAGAAAGGGCTGGAAACACCATATATTTT.

The rearrangement uses TRBV7-3 and TRBJ1-2; weak D call: TRBD1 (5 bases). This CDR3 is built from 13 residues. The V end lost 3 bases, the J end lost 7 bases, and 12 bases lay between the germline ends. Germline V CDR1 and CDR2: SGHTA, FQGTGA. This CDR3 is CASSLSFQGGYTF. The CDR3 nucleotides are TGTGCCAGCAGCTTGTCCTTTCAGGGTGGCTACACCTTC.

The chain uses TRBV4-3 and TRBJ2-3; possible D gene TRBD2, 6 bases. V was trimmed by 6 bases and J by 1 base, leaving 11 bases between them. The CDR3 consists of 14 residues. Germline V gives CDR1 LGHNA, CDR2 YSLEER. The CDR3 loop is CASRAREGTDTQYF. In DNA, the CDR3 is TGCGCCAGCAGGGCCAGGGAGGGCACAGATACGCAGTATTTT.

This sequence joins TRBV18 and TRBJ1-4; weak D call: TRBD1 (5 bases). Trimming shortened V by 3 bases and J by 15 bases, and 17 bases separated the two germline ends. The length of the CDR3 is 13 residues. Germline-derived CDR1 and CDR2 are KGHSH and LQKENI. This CDR3 reads CASSPEESGAVFF. In DNA, the CDR3 is TGTGCCAGCTCACCGGAGGAATCTGGGGCTGTGTTTTTT.

About this clone: This probably arose from a read error, given a far larger clone one base away. The sample contains more than one DNA sequence encoding this CDR3. The chain is built from TRBV9 and TRBJ2-3; no clear D gene. CDR1 SGDLS and CDR2 YYNGEE come from the germline V gene. The CDR3 spans 15 residues. Trimming took off 5 bases at V and 1 base at J, with 14 bases between the two ends. CDR3 loop: CASSLLLAGTDTQYF. The CDR3 DNA reads TGTGCCAGCAGTCTACTACTGGCGGGCACAGATACGCAGTATTTT.

This clone came up once. The chain has TRBV10-1 and TRBJ1-2; D gene uncertain. The length of the CDR3 is 11 residues. Trimming removed 8 bases from V and 7 bases from J, with 11 bases in between. CDR1 is WNHNN, CDR2 SYGVQD, per germline (reference sequence). The CDR3 sequence: CASGWSGGYTF. The CDR3 DNA is TGCGCCAGCGGCTGGTCCGGTGGCTACACCTTC.

The chain joins TRBV6-5 to TRBJ2-1, with a tentative D call TRBD2 (6 bases). This CDR3 is 15 amino acids long. CDR1 is MNHEY and CDR2 is SVGAGI in the germline V gene. V lost 6 bases and J 7 bases, leaving 19 bases between the germline ends. CDR3 protein: CASSNDRDSFNEQFF. CDR3 bases: TGTGCCAGCAGCAACGACCGGGACTCTTTTAATGAGCAGTTCTTC.

The chain uses TRBV18 and TRBJ1-3; 7 bases fit TRBD1. The CDR3 runs to 15 residues. Trimming cost V 3 bases and J 2 bases; bases outside gene matches: 4. CDR1 is KGHSH and CDR2 is LQKENI in the germline V gene. The CDR3 reads CASSPRQGTGNTIYF. Here the CDR3 DNA reads TGTGCCAGCTCACCTCGACAGGGCACTGGAAACACCATATATTTT.

This clone has more than one count but fewer than ten. The chain recombines TRBV29-1 with TRBJ2-7; 8 bases are a match to TRBD2. The CDR3 is 13 amino acids. V lost 7 bases and J lost 0; bases outside the gene matches: 5. Per the germline V gene, CDR1 is SQVTM and CDR2 is ANQGSEA. Written as DNA, the CDR3 is TGCAGCGCCCGGGGGGGGGTCTCCTACGAGCAGTACTTC. It encodes CSARGGVSYEQYF.

This clone was seen a single time. At the DNA level, this CDR3 is encoded by other sequences in the same sample as well. The chain combines TRBV30 with TRBJ1-5; D is undetermined. The CDR3 extends over 12 amino acids. The germline gives CDR1 GTSNPN, CDR2 SVGIG (reference sequence). Trimming took 2 bases from V and 7 from J, leaving 9 bases between them. The CDR3 loop reads CAWSMNGQPQHF. The DNA for the CDR3 is TGTGCCTGGAGTATGAATGGGCAGCCCCAGCATTTT.

The rearrangement joins TRBV20-1 to TRBJ1-1; D unclear. CDR1 is DFQATT, CDR2 SNEGSKA, per germline (reference sequence). V shed 2 bases and J shed 9 bases, with 10 bases lying between them. The CDR3 sequence is 11 residues long. CDR3 protein: CSARWDAKAFF. The CDR3 DNA reads TGCAGTGCTAGATGGGATGCTAAAGCTTTCTTT.

The rearrangement uses TRBV5-1 and TRBJ2-5; 11 bases map to TRBD2. CDR1 and CDR2 (germline): SGHRS, YFSETQ. This CDR3 is 15 amino acids long. The junction had 5 bases not matched to a gene; V was cut back by 3 bases and J by 4 bases. The CDR3 loop is CASSSTSGSGETQYF. CDR3 in DNA: TGCGCCAGCAGCTCCACTAGCGGGAGCGGAGAGACCCAGTACTTC.

The V and J genes are TRBV18 and TRBJ1-5; D gene uncertain. The CDR3 sequence is 13 residues long. Deletions cut 4 bases from V and 5 bases from J, with 9 bases between. Per the germline V gene, CDR1 is KGHSH and CDR2 is LQKENI. The CDR3 region is CASSQGQDQPQHF. The DNA of the CDR3 is TGTGCCAGCTCACAGGGTCAGGATCAGCCCCAGCATTTT.

The sample holds one count of this clone. The V gene is TRBV7-8, the J gene TRBJ2-7, with no clear D. The germline V and J ends were trimmed by 1 base and 3 bases, with 7 bases remaining between them. This CDR3 is 13 amino acids long. Germline V CDR1 and CDR2: SGHVS, FQNEAQ. CDR3 in amino acids: CASSLGTLYEQYF. The DNA of the CDR3 is TGTGCCAGCAGCTTAGGTACCCTCTACGAGCAGTACTTC.

CDR3: CASRLGYDTGELFF. The CDR3 bases are TGTGCCAGTAGATTAGGGTATGACACCGGGGAGCTGTTTTTT. The chain couples TRBV19 to TRBJ2-2; no clear D gene. This CDR3 comprises 14 residues. Between the trimmed V and J ends, which lost 6 bases and 3 bases, there was a span of 11 bases. Looked up from germline, CDR1 is LNHDA and CDR2 is SQIVND (reference sequence).

This clone has just a few counts. The chain is built from TRBV28 and TRBJ1-1; D uncertain. This CDR3 is 11 amino acids long. Between the trimmed V and J ends, which lost 7 bases and 2 bases, there was a span of 5 bases. CDR1 is MDHEN and CDR2 is SYDVKM in the germline V gene. The CDR3 nucleotides read TGTGCCAGCAATTCCAACACTGAAGCTTTCTTT. Its translation: CASNSNTEAFF.

The gene calls are TRBV4-2 and TRBJ1-2; 7 bases are a match to TRBD1. V lost 3 bases to trimming and J lost 5 bases; unmatched junction nucleotides: 9. The CDR3 totals 15 residues. Per germline, CDR1 LGHNA and CDR2 YNFKEQ. In nucleotides, the CDR3 is TGTGCCAGCAGCCACGGACAGGAAGATCGTTATGGCTACACCTTC. It translates to CASSHGQEDRYGYTF.

This clone was seen ten or more times. This chain uses TRBV7-2 with TRBJ2-1; D is undetermined. The V end was cut by 4 bases, the J end by 2 bases, with 6 bases between. The germline CDR1 and CDR2 sequences are SGHTA and FQGNSA. The CDR3 length is 13 residues. This chain's CDR3 is CASSSNAYNEQFF. Written as DNA, the CDR3 is TGTGCCAGCAGCTCTAATGCCTACAATGAGCAGTTCTTC.

This chain joins TRBV28 and TRBJ1-5; tentative D call: TRBD1 (6 bases). The CDR3 has 16 amino acids. Germline CDR1 is MDHEN and CDR2 is SYDVKM. The germline V and J ends were trimmed by 5 bases and 7 bases, with 21 bases remaining between them. DNA of the CDR3: TGTGCCAGCAGTCCATATACGGACAGTCGGGGGCAGCCCCAGCATTTT. Its translation is CASSPYTDSRGQPQHF.

The V gene is TRBV5-6, the J gene TRBJ1-1; the D is unclear. The germline V gene has CDR1 SGHDT and CDR2 YYEEEE. This CDR3 has 11 residues. V lost 1 base to trimming and J lost 7 bases, with 5 bases between them. The DNA for the CDR3 is TGTGCCAGCAGCTTGTGGAATGAAGCTTTCTTT. Protein product: CASSLWNEAFF.

In this sample, this clone turned up a few times. The J gene is TRBJ2-5, the V gene TRBV27; 9 bases agree with TRBD2. Germline trimming cut 5 bases from V and 1 base from J; bases unmatched to any gene: 8. This CDR3 region has 16 residues. Germline V gene lookup returns CDR1 MNHEY and CDR2 SMNVEV (reference sequence). The CDR3 protein is CASSHHSGSAQETQYF. For the CDR3, the DNA is TGTGCCAGCAGTCACCATAGCGGGAGCGCCCAAGAGACCCAGTACTTC.

The chain is built from TRBV15 and TRBJ2-3; TRBD1 matches at 8 bases. The V gene's germline CDR1 is LNHNV and CDR2 YYDKDF (reference sequence). The CDR3 sequence is 16 residues long. V lost 5 bases to trimming and J lost 0 bases; unmatched junction nucleotides: 7. The CDR3 here is CATSAYRGTSTDTQYF. In DNA form, the CDR3 reads TGTGCCACCAGCGCTTACAGGGGGACTAGCACAGATACGCAGTATTTT.

This chain uses TRBV5-4 with TRBJ2-1; TRBD2 agrees at 12 bases. Trimming at V came to 0 bases and at J to 1 base, leaving 2 bases not matched to a gene. Germline V lookup: CDR1 SGHNT, CDR2 YYREEE (reference sequence). The CDR3 has 17 amino acids. This CDR3 reads CASSLGGLAGSYNEQFF. Written as DNA, the CDR3 is TGTGCCAGCAGCTTGGGCGGACTAGCGGGGTCCTACAATGAGCAGTTCTTC. Full variable domain (outside the CDR3, taken from reference TRBV5-4 and TRBJ2-1): ETGVTQSPTHLIKTRGQQVTLRCSSQSGHNTVSWYQQALGQGPQFIFQYYREEENGRGNFPPRFSGLQFPNYSSELNVNALELDDSALYLCASSLGGLAGSYNEQFFGPGTRLTVL.